This entry lists 24 T cell receptor beta chains sequenced from one sample in a study of CD8 T cells in ankylosing spondylitis. TCRdb ran MiXCR on the 5' RACE reads and lists one entry per CDR3 protein. The data show 150,000 to 200,000 distinct CDR3 sequences, about an eighth seen once. The sequenced sample consisted of blood, either unsorted or a sorted T cell fraction (not recorded which). The origin of the receptors is a female donor with ankylosing spondylitis or in good health (not recorded which).

The rearrangement uses TRBV12-3 or TRBV12-4 and TRBJ2-1, with TRBD2 matching over 11 bases. The CDR3 is 14 residues long. The V segment lost 3 bases and the J segment 8 bases; nucleotides outside the gene matches: 3. In DNA, the CDR3 is TGTGCCAGCAGTTTTACTAGCGGGAGTTATGAGCAGTTCTTC. Translating it yields CASSFTSGSYEQFF.

This clonotype occurred a few times. The chain uses TRBV24-1 and TRBJ1-3; tentatively, D is TRBD1 (6 bases). CDR3 length: 21 residues. Germline V gene lookup returns CDR1 KGHDR and CDR2 SFDVKD. With 4 bases removed from V and 0 bases from J, the gap between germline ends came to 27 bases. CDR3 nucleotides: TGTGCCACCAGTGACCGTAAATTTAATATAACAACAGGGTTCTCTGGAAACACCATATATTTT. Amino acids: CATSDRKFNITTGFSGNTIYF.

There are a few counts of this clonotype. The J gene is TRBJ1-5, the V gene TRBV20-1; D is perhaps TRBD1 (5 bases). The CDR3 consists of 14 residues. Trimming removed 4 bases at V and 2 bases at J, with 12 bases between. Looked up from germline, CDR1 is DFQATT and CDR2 is SNEGSKA (reference sequence). The CDR3 nucleotides are TGCAGTGCTACCCCGGGAGGGGGCAATCAGCCCCAGCATTTT. Amino acids: CSATPGGGNQPQHF.

In its sample, this clonotype was seen many times. This chain links TRBV2 with TRBJ1-2; the D gene is possibly TRBD1 (6 bases). This CDR3 spans 13 amino acids. Germline V lookup: CDR1 SNHLY, CDR2 FYNNEI. V lost 8 bases to trimming and J lost 2 bases, with 12 bases between them. The CDR3 spells CASRGGSNYGYTF. The CDR3 nucleotides read TGTGCCAGCCGAGGGGGATCCAACTATGGCTACACCTTC.

In this sample, this clonotype turned up a few times. This rearrangement joins TRBV9 to TRBJ2-1; 8 nucleotides match TRBD2. The CDR3 totals 15 residues. In germline, CDR1 is SGDLS, CDR2 YYNGEE. V shed 0 bases, J shed 8 bases, and the junction held 7 bases outside the gene matches. CDR3 DNA sequence: TGTGCCAGCAGCGTAGCTACAGCGGGAGTGTATGAGCAGTTCTTC. As protein: CASSVATAGVYEQFF.

This clonotype was counted many times. The V and J genes are TRBV12-3 or TRBV12-4 and TRBJ2-5; D uncertain. The CDR3 is 13 amino acids. V lost 6 bases, J lost 5 bases, and 13 bases lay in between. The CDR3 coding sequence is TGTGCCAGCAGCTTTGTAAACGTGGAGACCCAGTACTTC. It encodes CASSFVNVETQYF.

This clonotype was detected a few times. This sequence joins TRBV19 and TRBJ1-5, with a weak D call TRBD1 (5 bases). This CDR3 spans 17 amino acids. Germline-derived CDR1 and CDR2 are LNHDA and SQIVND (reference sequence). Trimming pared 1 base from V and 7 bases from J, leaving 20 bases between. CDR3 loop: CASSIGGAGSIVQPQHF. The CDR3 nucleotides are TGTGCCAGTAGTATAGGAGGCGCAGGGTCCATAGTACAGCCCCAGCATTTT. Supplemented by reference TRBV19 and TRBJ1-5, the full variable domain reads DGGITQSPKYLFRKEGQNVTLSCEQNLNHDAMYWYRQDPGQGLRLIYYSQIVNDFQKGDIAEGYSVSREKKESFPLTVTSAQKNPTAFYLCASSIGGAGSIVQPQHFGDGTRLSIL.

This clonotype was counted ten times or more. V and J are TRBV6-1 and TRBJ2-1, with 10 nucleotides matching TRBD1. V lost 6 bases, J lost 1 base, and 6 bases stayed unmatched. The germline V gene encodes CDR1 MNHNS and CDR2 SASEGT. The CDR3 covers 16 residues. The CDR3 loop reads CASRGQGVISYNEQFF. For the CDR3, the DNA is TGTGCCAGCAGAGGACAGGGGGTGATTTCCTACAATGAGCAGTTCTTC.

The CDR3 coding sequence is TGCAGCGTTGGGGGGACAGGCAGCACAGATACGCAGCATTTT. This sequence encodes CSVGGTGSTDTQHF. This chain joins TRBV29-1 and TRBJ2-3; 8 bases align to TRBD1. The tail of the sequence fits TRBJ1-5 better, so the J call may be wrong. The V gene's germline CDR1 is SQVTM and CDR2 ANQGSEA. This CDR3 region has 14 residues.

This clonotype was seen ten or more times. V is TRBV20-1 and J is TRBJ1-4; D possibly corresponds to TRBD1 (6 bases). CDR3 length equals 16 residues. Trimming stripped 3 bases from V and 8 bases from J, with 22 bases between. Germline V gene sequence: CDR1 DFQATT, CDR2 SNEGSKA (reference sequence). CDR3 region: CSASGVTGHRDEKLFF. The CDR3, as DNA: TGCAGTGCTAGTGGCGTCACAGGGCATAGAGACGAAAAACTGTTTTTT.

This clonotype was seen many times. The chain is built from TRBV25-1 and TRBJ2-5; D gene uncertain. The germline CDR1 and CDR2 sequences are MGHDK and SYGVNS. This CDR3 is built from 13 residues. Trimming left V 1 base short and J 0 bases short, with 3 bases between. CDR3 nucleotide sequence: TGTGCCAGCAGTGAATTTAACCAAGAGACCCAGTACTTC. It translates to CASSEFNQETQYF.

The chain recombines TRBV5-6 with TRBJ1-4, with D perhaps TRBD1 (6 bases). The CDR3 is 16 residues long. Germline CDR1 reads SGHDT; CDR2 reads YYEEEE. V was clipped by 4 bases and J by 8 bases, with 21 bases between them. The chain's CDR3 is CASSPGGGWEREKLFF. In DNA form, the CDR3 reads TGTGCCAGCAGCCCGGGGGGGGGCTGGGAACGAGAAAAACTGTTTTTT.

Ten or more counts support this clonotype. The gene calls are TRBV7-2 and TRBJ2-7; D not certain. Germline CDR1 SGHTA, CDR2 FQGNSA. The CDR3 spans 13 residues. With 4 bases removed from V and 2 bases from J, the gap between germline ends came to 9 bases. The CDR3 DNA reads TGTGCCAGCAGCTCGCCACTAACCTACGAGCAGTACTTC. Amino acid sequence: CASSSPLTYEQYF.

The table lists this clonotype with many counts. The genes are TRBV9 and TRBJ2-2; D is unresolved. CDR3 length: 14 residues. CDR1 and CDR2 (germline): SGDLS, YYNGEE. V dropped 5 bases and J dropped 1 base, with 9 bases sitting between them. The CDR3 bases are TGTGCCAGCAGTCCGCAGGTGAACACCGGGGAGCTGTTTTTT. Its protein product is CASSPQVNTGELFF.

The V call is TRBV29-1, the J call TRBJ2-1, with 13 bases fitting TRBD2. V was pared by 7 bases and J by 7 bases, with 7 bases of the junction left unmatched. Germline CDR1 reads SQVTM; CDR2 reads ANQGSEA. This CDR3 contains 14 residues. CDR3 region: CSAGGLAGENEQFF. The CDR3 DNA follows: TGCAGCGCCGGCGGACTAGCGGGAGAAAATGAGCAGTTCTTC.

This clonotype was recorded at least ten times. This sequence joins TRBV20-1 and TRBJ2-7; D is uncertain. V shed 2 bases and J shed 7 bases, with 9 bases lying between them. The CDR3 length is 11 residues. From germline, CDR1 is DFQATT and CDR2 SNEGSKA (reference sequence). The CDR3 coding sequence is TGCAGTGCTAGAAGGGATCGAGAGCAGTACTTC. This sequence encodes CSARRDREQYF.

This clonotype was seen at least ten times. This rearrangement joins TRBV12-3 or TRBV12-4 to TRBJ2-7, with D unresolved. V gave up 3 bases and J gave up 3 bases, with 9 bases separating them. This CDR3 has 13 amino acids. CDR3 loop: CASSLAGLYEQYF. DNA for the CDR3: TGTGCCAGCAGTTTGGCCGGGCTCTACGAGCAGTACTTC.

V and J are TRBV18 and TRBJ2-7; D not certain. Germline CDR1 reads KGHSH; CDR2 reads LQKENI. V lost 8 bases and J 4 bases, leaving 18 bases between the germline ends. This CDR3 has 14 amino acids. This chain's CDR3 is CASTLQEVGYEQYF. CDR3 coding DNA: TGTGCCAGCACCCTCCAAGAGGTTGGATACGAGCAGTACTTC.

This clonotype occurred many times. The J gene is TRBJ2-3, the V gene TRBV11-1; D unresolved. The CDR3 extends over 18 amino acids. V was trimmed by 3 bases and J by 1 base, leaving 20 bases between them. Germline assignment: CDR1 SGHAT and CDR2 FQDESV (reference sequence). The CDR3 DNA sequence: TGTGCCAGCAGCTTTCCCCCTCTAGGAAGAAGGGGCACAGATACGCAGTATTTT. It translates to CASSFPPLGRRGTDTQYF.

This clonotype was counted at least ten times. The V gene is TRBV15, the J gene TRBJ1-5; the D is unclear. Germline V CDR1 and CDR2: LNHNV, YYDKDF (reference sequence). This CDR3 spans 15 amino acids. V gave up 3 bases and J gave up 9 bases, with 18 bases separating them. The CDR3 sequence is CATSSPTLSPGPQHF. CDR3 sequence (DNA): TGTGCCACCAGCAGTCCTACATTGTCGCCGGGGCCCCAGCATTTT.

This chain links TRBV20-1 with TRBJ2-1; D is unclear. Per the germline V gene, CDR1 is DFQATT and CDR2 is SNEGSKA (reference sequence). V was clipped by 8 bases and J by 3 bases, with 8 bases between them. The CDR3 extends over 11 amino acids. The CDR3, as DNA: TGCAGTTCGGAAATCTACAATGAGCAGTTCTTC. This codes for CSSEIYNEQFF.

The chain uses TRBV25-1 and TRBJ1-2; weak D call: TRBD1 (6 bases). The CDR3 consists of 13 residues. V lost 1 base to trimming and J lost 8 bases, with 11 bases between them. Germline V lookup: CDR1 MGHDK, CDR2 SYGVNS. The CDR3 is CASSEWQGRGYTF. For the CDR3, the DNA is TGTGCCAGCAGTGAATGGCAGGGGAGAGGCTACACCTTC.

V is TRBV20-1 and J is TRBJ1-2; weak D call: TRBD1 (6 bases). The CDR3 runs 14 residues. The V end lost 5 bases, the J end lost 0 bases, and 13 bases lay between the germline ends. CDR1 DFQATT and CDR2 SNEGSKA come from the germline V gene (reference sequence). The CDR3 nucleotides read TGCAGTGCTTACCGACAGGCCTCTAACTATGGCTACACCTTC. It codes for CSAYRQASNYGYTF.

This clonotype was observed many times. The chain is built from TRBV27 and TRBJ1-5; 8 bases align to TRBD1. Germline V gene data show CDR1 as MNHEY and CDR2 as SMNVEV (reference sequence). The CDR3 is made up of 13 amino acids. J lost 8 bases, V lost 8 bases, and 8 bases had no gene match. The CDR3 region is CASARGRREPQHF. In DNA form, the CDR3 reads TGTGCCAGCGCCAGGGGGCGGAGGGAGCCCCAGCATTTT.